This record looks at one TCR beta chain sequence and its context. Antigen specificity is unknown. The sample is drawn from a study of radiation and T cells in renal cell carcinoma. At the level of the study: Nephrectomy followed 15 Gy stereotactic body radiation by 4 weeks. Study results and caveats: In blood, top tumor clones expanded by 2 weeks, shrinking by 4. Without pretreatment biopsies, baseline tumor clonotype presence was undetermined.

Germline V lookup: CDR1 SEHNR, CDR2 FQNEAQ (reference sequence). V lost 5 bases and J lost 4, with 12 bases in between. CDR3 length: 13 amino acids. Repertoires were generated with immunoSEQ multiplex PCR, while TCRdb's copy carries only in-frame clones and drops some. Of 130,000 or so clones listed, about 88% are singletons. Time point denoted: baseline pretreatment blood. Treatment specified: 15 Gy SBRT to primary tumor, nephrectomy 4 weeks later. After SBRT, blood was collected at 2 and 4 weeks, plus baseline. V and J are TRBV7-9 and TRBJ2-7; D gene ambiguous. The receptor was isolated from a woman aged 45-65 years with renal cell carcinoma. The sample was blood, taken from a patient whose treatment included radiotherapy and nephrectomy. The CDR3 DNA follows: TGTGCCAGCAGCCAACAGACCGGATACGAGCAGTACTTC. As protein: CASSQQTGYEQYF.